The 8 T cell receptor beta chains given below trace back to one sample, sequenced in a study of blood T cell repertoires in COVID-19. Repertoires were generated with immunoSEQ multiplex PCR, while TCRdb's copy carries only in-frame clones and drops some. The sample contains 80,000 to 100,000 clones, roughly 80% of which appear only once. Sequencing was performed on peripheral blood. These TCRs come from a man aged 55 to 69 with acute or convalescent COVID-19.

In this sample, this clone turned up a few times. V gene TRBV5-5 combines with J gene TRBJ2-3, with 8 nucleotides matching TRBD1. V lost 7 bases and J lost 2; bases outside the gene matches: 3. Germline V gives CDR1 SGHKS, CDR2 YYEKEE (reference sequence). This CDR3 comprises 13 residues. In DNA form, the CDR3 reads TGTGCCAGCCGGGACAGGAACACAGATACGCAGTATTTT. It specifies CASRDRNTDTQYF.

The chain links TRBV20-1 to TRBJ2-1, with TRBD2 identical over 11 bases. Germline trimming cut 3 bases from V and 6 bases from J; bases unmatched to any gene: 4. Germline CDR1 reads DFQATT; CDR2 reads SNEGSKA (reference sequence). The CDR3 consists of 14 residues. The CDR3 protein is CSASFLAGGNEQFF. For the CDR3, the DNA is TGCAGTGCTAGTTTCCTAGCGGGAGGCAATGAGCAGTTCTTC.

The chain couples TRBV20-1 to TRBJ2-4, with D tentatively TRBD2 (7 bases). The CDR3 consists of 15 residues. Germline-derived CDR1 and CDR2 are DFQATT and SNEGSKA (reference sequence). V lost 3 bases to trimming and J lost 0 bases, with 12 bases between them. This chain's CDR3 is CSASLRGPAKNIQYF. CDR3 bases: TGCAGTGCTAGTTTGCGGGGGCCAGCCAAAAACATTCAGTACTTC.

Worth noting for this clone: Other DNA sequences within the sample encode an identical CDR3. This chain connects TRBV19 to TRBJ2-1; 10 positions agree with TRBD2. CDR1 LNHDA and CDR2 SQIVND come from the germline V gene (reference sequence). V shed 6 bases and J 2 bases; nucleotides not matched to a gene: 4. The CDR3 spans 15 residues. In DNA form, the CDR3 reads TGTGCCAGTAGCATCACTAGCGGGGCCTACAATGAGCAGTTCTTC. This translates into CASSITSGAYNEQFF. Combining the CDR3 with reference TRBV19 and TRBJ2-1 gives the whole variable domain DGGITQSPKYLFRKEGQNVTLSCEQNLNHDAMYWYRQDPGQGLRLIYYSQIVNDFQKGDIAEGYSVSREKKESFPLTVTSAQKNPTAFYLCASSITSGAYNEQFFGPGTRLTVL.

This rearrangement joins TRBV5-4 to TRBJ2-1; 9 positions agree with TRBD1. With V trimmed by 1 base and J by 7 bases, 3 bases remained unmatched. This CDR3 comprises 14 residues. In germline, CDR1 is SGHNT, CDR2 YYREEE (reference sequence). The CDR3 here is CASSLIGTGNEQFF. The CDR3 bases are TGTGCCAGCAGCTTGATTGGGACAGGGAATGAGCAGTTCTTC.

This clone was recorded only once. CDR3 region: CASSSPMRITGNTIYF. The CDR3 bases are TGTGCCAGCAGTTCCCCTATGCGGATAACTGGAAACACCATATATTTT. V and J are TRBV6-2 or TRBV6-3 and TRBJ1-3; D gene uncertain. CDR3 length: 16 amino acids. From germline, CDR1 is MNHEY and CDR2 SVGEGT. V was clipped by 4 bases and J by 2 bases, with 15 bases between them.

The chain combines TRBV9 with TRBJ2-7; 15 bases are a match to TRBD2. Germline V gives CDR1 SGDLS, CDR2 YYNGEE. CDR3 length equals 15 residues. J was trimmed by 3 bases and V by 2 bases; bases with no gene match: 0. The CDR3 region has the DNA TGTGCCAGCAGCGTGGGACTAGCGGGGGGCTACGAGCAGTACTTC. Its protein is CASSVGLAGGYEQYF.

The CDR3 protein is CASSSTSGRAGNINEQFF. CDR3 nucleotides: TGTGCCAGCAGTAGCACTAGCGGGAGGGCCGGAAATATTAATGAGCAGTTCTTC. The chain combines TRBV28 with TRBJ2-1; TRBD2 agrees at 13 bases. The J segment lost 7 bases and the V segment lost 5 bases, leaving 14 bases of the junction unmatched. The germline V gene has CDR1 MDHEN and CDR2 SYDVKM. The CDR3 sequence is 18 residues long. The full variable domain, rest sourced from reference TRBV28 and TRBJ2-1, is DVKVTQSSRYLVKRTGEKVFLECVQDMDHENMFWYRQDPGLGLRLIYFSYDVKMKEKGDIPEGYSVSREKKERFSLILESASTNQTSMYLCASSSTSGRAGNINEQFFGPGTRLTVL.